Listed here are 32 T cell receptor beta chains from one sample, sequenced in a study of post-analysis software for immune sequencing data. The study's findings and limits: Patients showed TRBV5-6, TRBV5-1 and TRBV20-1 among roughly 5 TRBV segments more frequent than in controls.

Libraries were made from TCR beta cDNA, and they carried unique molecular identifiers. TCRdb fed the PCR reads into MiXCR, producing one record per CDR3 protein. The sample yields roughly 700,000 distinct CDR3 sequences, roughly 30% seen once. No antigen is known for these receptors. The sample was blood. Every receptor here comes from a girl aged 5 to 17 with multiple sclerosis.

This clonotype was detected a few times. This chain uses TRBV24-1 with TRBJ2-3; 10 nucleotides line up with TRBD2. After removal of 1 base from V and 4 bases from J, the junction contained 4 bases not matched to a gene. The CDR3 extends over 16 amino acids. The germline gives CDR1 KGHDR, CDR2 SFDVKD. This CDR3 reads CATSDFLAGDSDTQYF. Here the CDR3 DNA reads TGTGCCACCAGTGATTTCCTAGCGGGGGACTCAGATACGCAGTATTTT.

About this clonotype itself: Sequence at one end of the junction differs from germline and may be a read error. The V and J genes are TRBV4-1 and TRBJ2-7, with D hard to call. This CDR3 is built from 17 residues. Germline V CDR1 and CDR2: MGHRA, YSYEKL. The CDR3 nucleotides read TGCGCCAGCAGCCAAGATCACCGGTCAGCCCTCTCCTACGGGCAGTACTTC. It yields the protein CASSQDHRSALSYGQYF.

This clonotype was counted between two and nine times. V usage is TRBV4-3 and J usage is TRBJ1-2; maybe TRBD1 (6 bases). This CDR3 region has 15 residues. V lost 0 bases, J lost 5 bases, and 13 bases lay in between. CDR1 is LGHNA and CDR2 is YSLEER in the germline V gene. CDR3 nucleotide sequence: TGCGCCAGCAGCCAAGATTTGTGGGGGGCTTATGGCTACACCTTC. Its protein product is CASSQDLWGAYGYTF.

On this clonotype itself: An end of the junction does not agree with germline; a read error may underlie this. The J gene is TRBJ2-3, the V gene TRBV4-3; 9 bases align to TRBD2. CDR3 length: 16 amino acids. Germline V gives CDR1 LGHNA, CDR2 YSLEER. The DNA for the CDR3 is TGCGCCAGCAGCCAAGACAGGGGGACTAGCACAGATACGCGGTATTTT. This translates into CASSQDRGTSTDTRYF.

This rearrangement joins TRBV6-5 to TRBJ1-2; D remains unclear. The CDR3 has 12 residues. In germline, CDR1 is MNHEY, CDR2 SVGAGI. Deletions cut 4 bases from V and 4 bases from J, with 7 bases between. The CDR3 sequence is CASSSVSYGYTF. DNA for the CDR3: TGTGCCAGCAGTTCCGTTAGCTATGGCTACACCTTC.

The chain combines TRBV7-2 with TRBJ2-1; no clear D gene. This CDR3 has 11 residues. Germline V gives CDR1 SGHTA, CDR2 FQGNSA. The V end lost 6 bases, the J end lost 6 bases, and 6 bases lay between the germline ends. CDR3 coding DNA: TGTGCCAGCAGTCGAATCAATGAGCAGTTCTTC. Its translation is CASSRINEQFF. The full variable domain, with the rest looked up from reference TRBV7-2 and TRBJ2-1, is GAGVSQSPSNKVTEKGKDVELRCDPISGHTALYWYRQSLGQGLEFLIYFQGNSAPDKSGLPSDRFSAERTGGSVSTLTIQRTQQEDSAVYLCASSRINEQFFGPGTRLTVL.

V and J are TRBV5-1 and TRBJ2-1; 12 positions match TRBD2. Germline CDR1 SGHRS, CDR2 YFSETQ. The V segment lost 2 bases and the J segment 1 base; nucleotides outside the gene matches: 4. This CDR3 has 17 residues. CDR3 sequence reads: CASSFGTSGLSYNEQFF. The CDR3 DNA sequence: TGCGCCAGCAGCTTCGGGACTAGCGGGTTGTCCTACAATGAGCAGTTCTTC.

CDR3 region: CASSSALGGGIQYF. CDR3 bases: TGCGCCAGCAGCTCAGCATTAGGAGGGGGCATTCAGTACTTC. The chain carries TRBV5-1 and TRBJ2-4; D could derive from TRBD1 or TRBD2 (6 bases each). Germline CDR1 SGHRS, CDR2 YFSETQ. The CDR3 is 14 residues long. V gave up 3 bases and J gave up 9 bases, with 16 bases separating them.

J is TRBJ2-1 and V is TRBV7-2, with D possibly matching TRBD2 (5 bases). The CDR3 extends over 15 amino acids. V gave up 5 bases and J gave up 7 bases, with 18 bases separating them. Germline CDR1 SGHTA, CDR2 FQGNSA. CDR3 sequence reads: CASSGSRRPSNEQFF. The CDR3 bases are TGTGCCAGCAGCGGGAGCAGGAGGCCAAGTAATGAGCAGTTCTTC.

The chain links TRBV12-3 or TRBV12-4 to TRBJ2-5; 9 nucleotides match TRBD2. The CDR3 is made up of 16 amino acids. With V trimmed by 4 bases and J by 4 bases, 10 bases remained unmatched. The CDR3 loop is CASSSELNSGGETQYF. The DNA for the CDR3 is TGTGCCAGCAGTTCCGAGCTAAATAGCGGGGGAGAGACCCAGTACTTC.

The J gene is TRBJ1-6, the V gene TRBV6-6; no clear D gene. Germline CDR1 reads MNHNY; CDR2 reads SVGAGI (reference sequence). The CDR3 has 14 residues. Trimming removed 5 bases from V and 7 bases from J, with 12 bases in between. CDR3 DNA: TGTGCCAGCAGTGTTACGACAAAAAATTCACCCCTCCACTTT. This translates into CASSVTTKNSPLHF.

The gene calls are TRBV9 and TRBJ2-1, with a tentative D call TRBD2 (5 bases). This CDR3 is built from 15 residues. Germline loops: CDR1 SGDLS, CDR2 YYNGEE. The V end was cut by 3 bases, the J end by 1 base, with 11 bases between. The CDR3 DNA follows: TGTGCCAGCAGCGAGTGGGAGTCTTCCTACAATGAGCAGTTCTTC. This sequence encodes CASSEWESSYNEQFF.

This clonotype was picked up a small number of times. The chain uses TRBV29-1 and TRBJ1-1; 7 bases are shared with TRBD1. The J segment lost 4 bases and the V segment lost 3 bases, leaving 5 bases of the junction unmatched. CDR1 SQVTM and CDR2 ANQGSEA come from the germline V gene. There are 13 residues in the CDR3. The CDR3 nucleotides are TGCAGCGTTGATGACAGGGAGGGCACTGAAGCTTTCTTT. Translation gives CSVDDREGTEAFF.

The CDR3 coding sequence is TGTGCCACCAGCCCGGGGAGGAGTCTCGCGAGCGGGGAGCTGTTTTTT. Protein product: CATSPGRSLASGELFF. The genes are TRBV15 and TRBJ2-2; TRBD2 is a possible D gene (6 bases). V dropped 5 bases and J dropped 7 bases, with 20 bases sitting between them. Germline-derived CDR1 and CDR2 are LNHNV and YYDKDF (reference sequence). The CDR3 has 16 amino acids.

The chain is built from TRBV6-5 and TRBJ1-1; D is possibly TRBD1 (6 bases). The germline V gene has CDR1 MNHEY and CDR2 SVGAGI. Trimming removed 8 bases from V and 12 bases from J, with 16 bases in between. The CDR3 spans 11 residues. This CDR3 is CASSQGPTTFF. The CDR3 coding sequence is TGTGCCAGCTCCCAGGGGCCCACGACTTTCTTT.

The chain uses TRBV2 and TRBJ2-1; weak D call: TRBD1 (5 bases). V gave up 4 bases and J gave up 3 bases, with 22 bases separating them. The V gene's germline CDR1 is SNHLY and CDR2 FYNNEI. CDR3 length: 18 residues. The CDR3 coding sequence is TGTGCCAGCAGTGTGTTTCAGGGTGAAACCCGGTTCTACAATGAGCAGTTCTTC. It yields the protein CASSVFQGETRFYNEQFF.

There are a few counts of this clonotype. This rearrangement joins TRBV19 to TRBJ2-3; 9 positions match TRBD2. V gave up 6 bases and J gave up 4 bases; unmatched junction bases: 5. CDR1 and CDR2 from the germline V gene are LNHDA and SQIVND (reference sequence). The CDR3 consists of 14 residues. The CDR3 bases are TGTGCCAGTAGCCTAGCGGGGCGAGCAGATACGCAGTATTTT. Translation: CASSLAGRADTQYF.

The chain carries TRBV28 and TRBJ2-1; TRBD2 matches at 7 bases. The germline V gene encodes CDR1 MDHEN and CDR2 SYDVKM. V shed 5 bases and J 3 bases; nucleotides not matched to a gene: 4. The CDR3 is 14 amino acids. In nucleotides, the CDR3 is TGTGCCAGCAGTAGGGACTACCTCTACAATGAGCAGTTCTTC. Residues: CASSRDYLYNEQFF.

V gene TRBV7-8 combines with J gene TRBJ1-6, with a possible D match to TRBD1 (6 bases). This CDR3 spans 16 amino acids. Between the trimmed V and J ends, which lost 2 bases and 5 bases, there was a span of 13 bases. The germline gives CDR1 SGHVS, CDR2 FQNEAQ. The CDR3 sequence is CASSLRGGTNNSPLHF. CDR3 nucleotide sequence: TGTGCCAGCAGCTTAAGGGGGGGAACAAATAATTCACCCCTCCACTTT.

This chain links TRBV7-9 with TRBJ2-5, with unresolved D. The length of the CDR3 is 15 residues. V lost 5 bases, J lost 5 bases, and 18 bases lay in between. Germline values: CDR1 SEHNR, CDR2 FQNEAQ (reference sequence). This CDR3 reads CASSPTSGLGETQYF. The CDR3 bases are TGTGCCAGCAGCCCCACCTCGGGTTTGGGGGAGACCCAGTACTTC.

J is TRBJ2-3 and V is TRBV6-5, with D possibly matching TRBD2 (6 bases). This CDR3 spans 13 amino acids. Germline loops: CDR1 MNHEY, CDR2 SVGAGI. DNA of the CDR3: TGTGTCCCGGAGGGCCTTAATGGAGATACGCAGTATTTT. It specifies CVPEGLNGDTQYF.

The V call is TRBV4-1, the J call TRBJ1-1; no firm D call. This CDR3 has 15 residues. CDR1 MGHRA and CDR2 YSYEKL come from the germline V gene. Trimming removed 4 bases from V and 1 base from J, with 13 bases in between. Here the CDR3 reads CASSLGREGNTEAFF. CDR3 coding DNA: TGCGCCAGCAGCCTCGGGCGGGAGGGGAACACTGAAGCTTTCTTT.

In this sample, this clonotype turned up a few times. The chain employs TRBV5-1 and TRBJ1-2; D gene ambiguous. V was clipped by 0 bases and J by 2 bases, with 14 bases between them. In germline, CDR1 is SGHRS, CDR2 YFSETQ. This CDR3 has 16 amino acids. The CDR3 nucleotides read TGCGCCAGCAGCTTGGAGCCGGGAAGGACCAACTATGGCTACACCTTC. This translates into CASSLEPGRTNYGYTF.

The chain links TRBV20-1 to TRBJ1-2, with 11 bases matching TRBD1. The CDR3 runs 13 residues. J gave up 7 bases and V 5 bases, and 6 bases lay outside the gene matches. From germline, CDR1 is DFQATT and CDR2 SNEGSKA (reference sequence). The CDR3 nucleotides read TGCAGTGCTGGAATGGACAGGGGGCTTGGCTACACCTTC. This sequence encodes CSAGMDRGLGYTF.

The V gene is TRBV20-1, the J gene TRBJ2-7; D could derive from TRBD1 or TRBD2 (5 bases each). Germline CDR1 and CDR2: DFQATT and SNEGSKA (reference sequence). The V end was cut by 0 bases, the J end by 3 bases, with 9 bases between. The CDR3 covers 13 residues. The CDR3 sequence: CSARDRGRYEQYF. As DNA, the CDR3 is TGCAGTGCTAGAGATCGGGGCCGCTACGAGCAGTACTTC.

The gene calls are TRBV20-1 and TRBJ2-1; TRBD2 matches at 9 bases. Germline loops: CDR1 DFQATT, CDR2 SNEGSKA (reference sequence). V gave up 5 bases and J gave up 6 bases; unmatched junction bases: 5. The CDR3 is 13 residues long. CDR3 protein: CSAGAGGPNEQFF. The CDR3 DNA follows: TGCAGTGCTGGAGCGGGAGGCCCCAATGAGCAGTTCTTC.

The sample holds a few counts of this clonotype. This sequence joins TRBV18 and TRBJ2-5; 8 bases align to TRBD1. Germline CDR1 and CDR2: KGHSH and LQKENI. CDR3 length equals 13 residues. V was pared by 4 bases and J by 6 bases, with 4 bases of the junction left unmatched. The CDR3 bases are TGTGCCAGCTCACAGGACAGGGAGAAGACCCAGTACTTC. Its protein is CASSQDREKTQYF.

The CDR3 bases are TGTGCCAGCCAGACTAGCGGGAGATACAATGAGCAGTTCTTC. As protein: CASQTSGRYNEQFF. The rearrangement uses TRBV6-1 and TRBJ2-1, with 12 bases identical to TRBD2. The CDR3 sequence is 14 residues long. Germline assignment: CDR1 MNHNS and CDR2 SASEGT. Unmatched junction bases numbered 3, after V lost 8 bases and J lost 4 bases.

The J gene is TRBJ2-5, the V gene TRBV7-2; D is possibly TRBD2 (6 bases). The CDR3 is 14 residues long. Trimming left V 8 bases short and J 4 bases short, with 17 bases between. The germline V gene encodes CDR1 SGHTA and CDR2 FQGNSA. CDR3 in amino acids: CASDLAGSLETQYF. The CDR3 DNA is TGTGCCAGCGACCTGGCGGGGAGTTTAGAGACCCAGTACTTC.

This clonotype was counted between two and nine times. The rearrangement joins TRBV5-1 to TRBJ2-1; D is unclear. The CDR3 length is 17 residues. Trimming removed 0 bases from V and 0 bases from J, with 13 bases in between. Germline loops: CDR1 SGHRS, CDR2 YFSETQ. This CDR3 is CASSLEAATGSYNEQFF. DNA for the CDR3: TGCGCCAGCAGCTTGGAGGCGGCCACCGGCTCCTACAATGAGCAGTTCTTC.

This clonotype was seen a handful of times. The V gene is TRBV6-5, the J gene TRBJ1-1, with 7 bases that match TRBD1. Germline CDR1 MNHEY, CDR2 SVGAGI. This CDR3 is 11 amino acids long. J lost 5 bases, V lost 9 bases, and 3 bases had no gene match. The CDR3 loop reads CASTQGTEAFF. For the CDR3, the DNA is TGTGCCAGTACACAGGGGACTGAAGCTTTCTTT.

The V call is TRBV10-3, the J call TRBJ2-3; no reliable D call. CDR1 is ENHRY, CDR2 SYGVKD, per germline. The CDR3 contains 14 residues. V lost 7 bases to trimming and J lost 0 bases, with 11 bases between them. The CDR3: CAIKHSTSTDTQYF. CDR3 sequence (DNA): TGTGCCATCAAACACAGCACTAGCACAGATACGCAGTATTTT.